This TCR beta chain was documented in a study of blood T cell repertoires in COVID-19. The CDR3 length is 15 residues. V was shortened by 2 bases and J by 6 bases, with 16 bases between the two germline ends. Germline V lookup: CDR1 GTSNPN, CDR2 SVGIG (reference sequence). TCRdb's copy holds only in-frame clones and misses some; the assay was immunoSEQ multiplex PCR. The sample carries some 28,000 clones, 70% to 90% recorded once. The V gene is TRBV30, the J gene TRBJ2-2; D gene unclear. Specimen: peripheral blood. This sequence originates from a human donor in a cohort sampled during active COVID-19. The CDR3 sequence: CAWSPKPRQAGELFF. Written as DNA, the CDR3 is TGTGCCTGGAGTCCCAAACCCCGACAAGCCGGGGAGCTGTTTTTT.